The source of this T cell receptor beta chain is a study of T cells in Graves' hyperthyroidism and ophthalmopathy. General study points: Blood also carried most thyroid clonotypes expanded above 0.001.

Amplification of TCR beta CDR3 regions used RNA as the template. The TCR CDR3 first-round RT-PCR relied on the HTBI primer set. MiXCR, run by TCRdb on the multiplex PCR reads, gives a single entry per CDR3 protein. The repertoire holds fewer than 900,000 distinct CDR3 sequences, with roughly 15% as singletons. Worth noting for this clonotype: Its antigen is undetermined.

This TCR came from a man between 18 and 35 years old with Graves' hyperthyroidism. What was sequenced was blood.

The CDR3 is CASSLVTGRYNEQFF. DNA for the CDR3: TGTGCCAGCAGTTTAGTCACAGGGCGATACAATGAGCAGTTCTTC. V is TRBV27 and J is TRBJ2-1; maybe TRBD1 (6 bases). V lost 2 bases, J lost 4 bases, and 12 bases lay in between. The germline V gene has CDR1 MNHEY and CDR2 SMNVEV (reference sequence). CDR3 length: 15 residues.